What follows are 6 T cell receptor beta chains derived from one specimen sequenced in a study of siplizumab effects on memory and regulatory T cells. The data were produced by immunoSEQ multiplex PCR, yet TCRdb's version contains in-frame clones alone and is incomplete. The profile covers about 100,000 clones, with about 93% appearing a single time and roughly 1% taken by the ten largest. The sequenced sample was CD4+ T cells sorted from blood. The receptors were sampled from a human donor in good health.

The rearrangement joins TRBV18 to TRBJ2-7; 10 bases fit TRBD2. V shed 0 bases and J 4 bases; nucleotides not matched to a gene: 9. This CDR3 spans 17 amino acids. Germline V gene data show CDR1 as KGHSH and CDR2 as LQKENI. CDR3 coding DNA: TGTGCCAGCTCACCACCCGGGCTAGCGGGAGAGAGATACGAGCAGTACTTC. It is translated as CASSPPGLAGERYEQYF.

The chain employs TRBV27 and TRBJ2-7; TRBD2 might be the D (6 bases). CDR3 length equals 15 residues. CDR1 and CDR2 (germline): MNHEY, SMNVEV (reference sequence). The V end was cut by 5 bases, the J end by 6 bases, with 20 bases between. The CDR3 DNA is TGTGCCAGCAGTGTCGTTGCGGGAATGGTTGGCGAGCAGTACTTC. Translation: CASSVVAGMVGEQYF.

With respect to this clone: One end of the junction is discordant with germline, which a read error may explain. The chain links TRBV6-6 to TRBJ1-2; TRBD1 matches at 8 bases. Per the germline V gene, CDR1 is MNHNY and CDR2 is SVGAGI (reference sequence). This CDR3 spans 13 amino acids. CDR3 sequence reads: CASSLDRDYGYTF. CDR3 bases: TGTGCCAGCAGTTTGGACAGGGACTACGGCTACACCTTC.

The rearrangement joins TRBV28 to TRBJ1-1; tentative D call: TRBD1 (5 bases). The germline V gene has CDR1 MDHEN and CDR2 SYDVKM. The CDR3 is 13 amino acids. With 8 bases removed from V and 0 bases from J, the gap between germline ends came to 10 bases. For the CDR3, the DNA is TGTGCCAGCGAGGAGGGGATGAACACTGAAGCTTTCTTT. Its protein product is CASEEGMNTEAFF.

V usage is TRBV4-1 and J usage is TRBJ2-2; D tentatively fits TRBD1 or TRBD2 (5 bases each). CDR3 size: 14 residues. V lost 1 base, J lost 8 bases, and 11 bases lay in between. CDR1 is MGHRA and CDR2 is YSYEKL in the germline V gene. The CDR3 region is CASSQVGTLGELFF. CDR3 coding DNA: TGCGCCAGCAGCCAAGTGGGGACGTTGGGGGAGCTGTTTTTT.

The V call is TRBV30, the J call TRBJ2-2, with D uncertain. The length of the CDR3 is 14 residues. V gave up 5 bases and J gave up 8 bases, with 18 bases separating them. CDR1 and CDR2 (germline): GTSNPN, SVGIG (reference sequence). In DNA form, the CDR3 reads TGTGCCTGGCTAGGAGATCGGCCCTGGGGGGAGCTGTTTTTT. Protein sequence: CAWLGDRPWGELFF.